These T cell receptor beta chains were read from a single sample in a study of T cells after yellow fever vaccination. TCRdb re-called the 5' RACE reads with MiXCR, one entry per CDR3 protein. The table includes some 320,000 distinct CDR3 sequences, roughly 10% detected once. The source material was CD4+ T cells sorted from PBMCs, sampled 45 days after the yellow fever booster vaccination. The receptors shown here come from a man between 18 and 29 years old who received the YFV17D yellow fever vaccine. The conserved cysteine and the conserved F or W are not part of the CDR3 here. Fields, in order: V gene, J gene, CDR3 protein.

>TRBV10-3|TRBJ1-1
AIRGGEVGRAF
>TRBV20-1|TRBJ2-1
SGGGQGAQGSYNEQF
>TRBV4-1|TRBJ1-2
ASSVGDYGYT
>TRBV5-1|TRBJ2-3
ASRIAGGPTDTQY
>TRBV7-9|TRBJ2-1
ASSSRDRGPHEQF
>TRBV18|TRBJ1-5
ASSPGAGGNQPQH
>TRBV7-8|TRBJ2-5
ASSVLGGRGETQY
>TRBV7-2|TRBJ1-1
ASSFQGGVGTEAF
>TRBV5-1|TRBJ1-1
ASSPRPGDRAF
>TRBV4-1|TRBJ2-1
ASSQERSVLNNEQF
>TRBV19|TRBJ2-2
ASSIVTRGLGELF
>TRBV9|TRBJ2-3
ASSVQAGEDTQY
>TRBV5-4|TRBJ1-6
ASSLTGALLSPLH
>TRBV29-1|TRBJ2-7
SAWDTFGEQY
>TRBV20-1|TRBJ2-3
SARVGGTDTQY
>TRBV4-3|TRBJ2-7
ASSQDPGSYEQY
>TRBV20-1|TRBJ1-1
SAREQANSGTGVNTEAF
>TRBV29-1|TRBJ1-2
SVGQLLNYGYT
>TRBV5-1|TRBJ2-3
ASTPTSGGGDTQY
>TRBV4-1|TRBJ2-5
ASSLERGPQETQY
>TRBV5-1|TRBJ1-2
ATSGGADYGYT
>TRBV7-9|TRBJ2-7
ATGSTAAYEQY
>TRBV7-8|TRBJ1-5
ASSFAELQPQH
>TRBV20-1|TRBJ2-7
SARPSGGSSYEQY